The 7 T cell receptor beta chains below were found in one sample sequenced in a study of shared clonotypes between healthy human individuals. Using immunoSEQ multiplex PCR, the repertoire was profiled, and TCRdb retains in-frame clones only, with some absent. Seen here are approximately 720,000 clones, roughly 78% observed once, and the top ten hold 1.8%. The specimen sequenced was memory CD4+ T cells sorted from blood. The subset here: CD45RA-negative fraction. Every receptor here comes from a woman in her twenties or thirties in good health.

This clone was picked up one time. The chain links TRBV25-1 to TRBJ1-2; a possible D gene is TRBD1 (5 bases). The V end lost 6 bases, the J end lost 2 bases, and 13 bases lay between the germline ends. This CDR3 contains 14 residues. Per the germline V gene, CDR1 is MGHDK and CDR2 is SYGVNS. For the CDR3, the DNA is TGTGCCAGCAGGGACACGGACACCAACTATGGCTACACCTTC. Translating gives CASRDTDTNYGYTF.

V is TRBV6-6 and J is TRBJ2-7; tentatively, D is TRBD1 (6 bases). There are 13 residues in the CDR3. Trimming took off 5 bases at V and 7 bases at J, with 15 bases between the two ends. Germline V gene sequence: CDR1 MNHNY, CDR2 SVGAGI (reference sequence). The CDR3 here is CASSGSTRGEQYF. The DNA for the CDR3 is TGTGCCAGCAGTGGCTCGACCAGGGGAGAGCAGTACTTC.

This chain links TRBV10-3 with TRBJ2-3; 7 nucleotides match TRBD2. Germline CDR1 and CDR2: ENHRY and SYGVKD. The CDR3 covers 19 residues. The V gene end was trimmed by 2 bases and the J gene end by 0 bases; junction bases not matched to a gene: 14. The CDR3 DNA is TGTGCCATCAGTGAGGCGGGAGATAACCTCAAATACAGCACAGATACGCAGTATTTT. Residues: CAISEAGDNLKYSTDTQYF.

The J gene is TRBJ2-5, the V gene TRBV11-2; 8 bases map to TRBD2. CDR3 size: 16 residues. CDR1 is SGHAT, CDR2 FQNNGV, per germline. The trim removed 4 bases at V and 5 bases at J, leaving 12 bases unmatched. In DNA form, the CDR3 reads TGTGCCAGCAGCTCACTTTCGGCGGGAGGTTGGGAGACCCAGTACTTC. This encodes CASSSLSAGGWETQYF.

V is TRBV7-9 and J is TRBJ1-1; 10 bases match TRBD1. The germline V gene encodes CDR1 SEHNR and CDR2 FQNEAQ (reference sequence). Trimming removed 4 bases from V and 5 bases from J; junction bases left unmatched: 4. There are 14 residues in the CDR3. Here the CDR3 DNA reads TGTGCCAGCAGCTGGGGGACAGGGGTTACTGAAGCTTTCTTT. Amino acids: CASSWGTGVTEAFF.

The V call is TRBV10-3, the J call TRBJ1-5; D may be TRBD1 (5 bases). Germline assignment: CDR1 ENHRY and CDR2 SYGVKD. V was clipped by 3 bases and J by 7 bases, with 10 bases between them. The CDR3 is made up of 13 amino acids. The CDR3 DNA sequence: TGTGCCATCAGTGACCAGGGCGGGCAGCCCCAGCATTTT. Its protein product is CAISDQGGQPQHF.

V gene TRBV11-2 combines with J gene TRBJ2-5; maybe TRBD1 (5 bases). Germline values: CDR1 SGHAT, CDR2 FQNNGV. CDR3 length: 17 residues. V lost 1 base and J lost 1, with 16 bases in between. The CDR3 loop reads CASSLGQWQTGQETQYF. Here the CDR3 DNA reads TGTGCCAGCAGCTTAGGACAGTGGCAGACCGGCCAAGAGACCCAGTACTTC.